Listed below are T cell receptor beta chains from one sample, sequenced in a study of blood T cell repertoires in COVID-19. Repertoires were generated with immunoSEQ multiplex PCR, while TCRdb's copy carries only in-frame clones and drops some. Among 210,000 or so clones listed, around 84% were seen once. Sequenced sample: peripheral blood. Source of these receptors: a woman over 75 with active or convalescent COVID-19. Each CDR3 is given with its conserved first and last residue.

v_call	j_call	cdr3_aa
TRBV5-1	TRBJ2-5	CASSSRVGGQETQYF
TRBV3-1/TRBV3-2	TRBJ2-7	CASSQAGGSYEQYF
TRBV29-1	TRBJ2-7	CSVTREYSGQYF
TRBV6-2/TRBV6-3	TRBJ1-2	CASSHGPVYGYTF
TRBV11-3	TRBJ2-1	CASSLQGALYNEQFF
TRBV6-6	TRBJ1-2	CASSYGRGTGYTF
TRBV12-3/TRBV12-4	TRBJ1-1	CASRAPGDTEAFF
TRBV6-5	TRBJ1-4	CASSRGRANEKLFF
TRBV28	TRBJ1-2	CASRPAGTGGSGGYTF
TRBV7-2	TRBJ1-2	CASSLAAGTLSGYTF
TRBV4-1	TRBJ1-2	CASSQEPEANYGYTF
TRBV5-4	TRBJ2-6	CASSWGVGANVLTF
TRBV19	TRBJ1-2	CASSIAWTVLGGYTF
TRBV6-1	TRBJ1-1	CASREDSTRAFF